This T cell receptor (beta chain) is drawn from a study of graft-versus-host responses after intestinal transplantation. Study details: Recipients were given multivisceral, liver-intestinal, or isolated intestinal transplants. All of the recipients had induction that used anti-thymocyte globulin, then tacrolimus and steroids for about 3 years. Broader study findings: Peak GvH clone levels in circulation were associated with early post-transplant HvG declines. Recipient marrow harbored GvH clones, some of which surfaced first in ileum or blood.

The table came from immunoSEQ multiplex PCR; TCRdb's copy has only in-frame clones and leaves some out. The table includes tens of thousands of clones, around nine tenths detected once. Remarks on this clone: As yet, its antigen is unknown.

V was shortened by 0 bases and J by 0 bases, with 7 bases between the two germline ends. This CDR3 comprises 15 residues. From germline, CDR1 is SGDLS and CDR2 YYNGEE. V and J are TRBV9 and TRBJ1-3, with a possible D match to TRBD1 (5 bases). The receptor's source is a human patient who received an intestinal transplant, so some T cells may come from the graft donor. The sample was PBMCs, taken 26 days after transplant. DNA of the CDR3: TGTGCCAGCAGCGTAGCAGGGCCCTCTGGAAACACCATATATTTT. Translation: CASSVAGPSGNTIYF.